The T cell receptor (beta chain) under discussion was sequenced for a study of cytomegalovirus exposure and HLA in healthy donors. Study-wide findings and caveats: Further analysis, carried out later, found HLA-associated TCR beta chains more clonally expanded than equally common other chains.

Germline CDR1 and CDR2: SEHNR and FQNEAQ (reference sequence). The CDR3 covers 14 residues. Trimming removed 2 bases from V and 8 bases from J, with 15 bases in between. In regard to this clone: Its antigen is still unknown.

Primers for the PCR totalled 60 Vbeta and 13 Jbeta. Measured with immunoSEQ multiplex PCR; TCRdb has only the in-frame clones, and not every one. The table shows around 140,000 clones, with approximately 71% occurring only once. The receptor's source is a man in his forties in good health and CMV-seronegative. Sequencing used PBMCs. J is TRBJ1-2 and V is TRBV7-9, with a possible D match to TRBD1 (6 bases). The CDR3 bases are TGTGCCAGCAGCTTACCCCAGGGGTTCGGCGGCTACACCTTC. Translated, it gives CASSLPQGFGGYTF.